This T cell receptor (beta chain) emerged from a study of blood T cells in healthy people across ages. For the second PCR, which ran for about 6 to 11 cycles, a sample-barcoded 5' primer and a J-beta primer mix were used. A single record per CDR3 protein comes from TCRdb applying MiXCR to the 5' RACE reads. The sample yields 2 million or so distinct CDR3 sequences, approximately 50% seen once. Isolation of PBMCs gave at least 7 million cells per sample. As to this clonotype: Its antigen is currently unknown.

The ends were cut back, 5 bases at V and 7 bases at J, with 21 bases in the middle. Germline V gene data show CDR1 as SGHVS and CDR2 as FNYEAQ. The CDR3 consists of 17 residues. Points from the study as a whole: Significant beta diversity loss was already apparent by age roughly 44, declining roughly linearly. Diversity was higher, and naive CD4+ cells more numerous, in long-lived donors than in aged donors.

Sequences were obtained from blood. The TCR was taken from a woman aged 40 to 55 in good health. J is TRBJ1-6 and V is TRBV7-6, with TRBD1 as a possible D gene (5 bases). CDR3 amino acids: CASSKSGDRGENSPLHF. Written as DNA, the CDR3 is TGTGCCAGCAGCAAATCAGGCGATAGGGGCGAAAATTCACCCCTCCACTTT. Full variable domain (missing parts from reference TRBV7-6 and TRBJ1-6): GAGVSQSPRYKVTKRGQDVALRCDPISGHVSLYWYRQALGQGPEFLTYFNYEAQQDKSGLPNDRFSAERPEGSISTLTIQRTEQRDSAMYRCASSKSGDRGENSPLHFGNGTRLTVT.